This TCR beta chain was observed in a study of blood T cell repertoires in COVID-19. In the original analysis: For nucleated cells, counts were estimated from reference gene primer amplification. The data were produced by immunoSEQ multiplex PCR, yet TCRdb's version contains in-frame clones alone and is incomplete. D and trimming were read from the DNA, whereas the V and J calls and clone size are those reported in that table. The data show 250,000 or so clones, around four fifths seen once. V was clipped by 0 bases and J by 8 bases; unmatched bases: 12. This CDR3 contains 18 residues. CDR1 is LGHNA, CDR2 YSLEER, per germline.

Material: peripheral blood. The chain couples TRBV4-3 to TRBJ2-1; TRBD2 matches 11 bases. The sequence came from a man in his sixties with acute or convalescent COVID-19. CDR3 sequence: CASSQDGGLAAGADEQFF. CDR3 nucleotides: TGCGCCAGCAGCCAAGATGGGGGACTAGCGGCCGGGGCGGATGAGCAGTTCTTC.